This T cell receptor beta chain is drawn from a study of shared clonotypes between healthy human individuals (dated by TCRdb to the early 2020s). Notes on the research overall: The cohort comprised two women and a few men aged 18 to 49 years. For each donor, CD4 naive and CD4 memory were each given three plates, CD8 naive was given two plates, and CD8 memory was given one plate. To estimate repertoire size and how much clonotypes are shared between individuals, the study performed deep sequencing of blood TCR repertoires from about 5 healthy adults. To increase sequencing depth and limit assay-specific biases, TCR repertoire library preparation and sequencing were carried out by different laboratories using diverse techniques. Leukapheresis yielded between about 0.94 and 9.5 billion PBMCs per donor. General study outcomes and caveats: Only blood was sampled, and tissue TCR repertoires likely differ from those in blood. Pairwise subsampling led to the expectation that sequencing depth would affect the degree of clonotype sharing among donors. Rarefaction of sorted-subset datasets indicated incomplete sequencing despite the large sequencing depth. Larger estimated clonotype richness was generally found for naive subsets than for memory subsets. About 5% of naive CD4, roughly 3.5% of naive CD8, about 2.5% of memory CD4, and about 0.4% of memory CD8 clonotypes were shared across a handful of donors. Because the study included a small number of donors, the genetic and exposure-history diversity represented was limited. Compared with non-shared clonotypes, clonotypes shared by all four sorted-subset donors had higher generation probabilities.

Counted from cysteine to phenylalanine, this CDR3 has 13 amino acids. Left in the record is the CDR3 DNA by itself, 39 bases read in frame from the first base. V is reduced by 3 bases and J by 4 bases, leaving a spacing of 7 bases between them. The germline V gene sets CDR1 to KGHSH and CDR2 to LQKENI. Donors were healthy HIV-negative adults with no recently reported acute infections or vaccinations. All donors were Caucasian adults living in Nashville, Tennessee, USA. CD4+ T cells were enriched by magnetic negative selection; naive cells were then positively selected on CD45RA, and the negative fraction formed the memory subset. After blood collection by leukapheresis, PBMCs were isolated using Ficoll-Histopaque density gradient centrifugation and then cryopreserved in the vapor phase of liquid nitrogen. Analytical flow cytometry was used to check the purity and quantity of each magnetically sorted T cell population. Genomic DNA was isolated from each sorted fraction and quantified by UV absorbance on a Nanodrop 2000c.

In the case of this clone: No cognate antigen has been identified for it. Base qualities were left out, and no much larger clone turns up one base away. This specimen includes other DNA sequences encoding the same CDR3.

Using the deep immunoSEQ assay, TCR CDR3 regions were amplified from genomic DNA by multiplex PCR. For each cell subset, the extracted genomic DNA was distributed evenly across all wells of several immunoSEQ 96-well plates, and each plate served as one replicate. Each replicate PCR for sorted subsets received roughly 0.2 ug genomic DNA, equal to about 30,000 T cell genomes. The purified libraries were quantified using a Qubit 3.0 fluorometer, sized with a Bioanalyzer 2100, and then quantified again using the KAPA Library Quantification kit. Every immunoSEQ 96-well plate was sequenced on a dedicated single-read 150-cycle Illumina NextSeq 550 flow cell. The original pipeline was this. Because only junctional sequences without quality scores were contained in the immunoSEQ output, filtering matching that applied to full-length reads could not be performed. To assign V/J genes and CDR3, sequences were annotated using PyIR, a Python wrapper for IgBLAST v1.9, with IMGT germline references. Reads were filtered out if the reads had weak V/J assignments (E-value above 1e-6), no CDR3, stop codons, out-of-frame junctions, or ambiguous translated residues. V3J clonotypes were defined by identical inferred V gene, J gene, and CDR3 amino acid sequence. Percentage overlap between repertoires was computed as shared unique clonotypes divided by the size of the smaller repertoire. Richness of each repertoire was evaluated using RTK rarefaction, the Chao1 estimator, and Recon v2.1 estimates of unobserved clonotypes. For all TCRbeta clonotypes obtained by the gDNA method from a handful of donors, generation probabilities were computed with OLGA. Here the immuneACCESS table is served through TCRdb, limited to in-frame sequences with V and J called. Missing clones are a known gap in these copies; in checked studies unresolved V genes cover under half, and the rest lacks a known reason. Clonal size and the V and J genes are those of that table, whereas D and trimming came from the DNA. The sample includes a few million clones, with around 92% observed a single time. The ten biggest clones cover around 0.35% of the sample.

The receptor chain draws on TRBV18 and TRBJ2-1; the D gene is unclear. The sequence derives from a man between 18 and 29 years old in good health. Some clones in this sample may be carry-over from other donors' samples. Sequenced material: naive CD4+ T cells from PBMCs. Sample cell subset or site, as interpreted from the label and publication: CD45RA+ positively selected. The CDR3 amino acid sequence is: CASSPSEYNEQFF. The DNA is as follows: TGTGCCAGCTCACCGTCGGAATACAATGAGCAGTTCTTC.